The text below deals with one T cell receptor beta chain. Some clones are missing from TCRdb's copy, which holds only in-frame ones; the method was immunoSEQ multiplex PCR. Of tens of thousands of clones in the sample, 91% are singletons; the top ten hold approximately 2%. Per the germline V gene, CDR1 is MNHEY and CDR2 is SVGAGI. The CDR3 runs to 13 residues. Trimming cost V 2 bases and J 6 bases, with 7 bases left between them. This entry is derived from a study of T cell changes during pregnancy in multiple sclerosis. This sample comprised peripheral blood, obtained in the third trimester of pregnancy. This sequence originates from a female donor in good health, enrolled as a control in a pregnancy study. The chain carries TRBV6-5 and TRBJ2-2, with unresolved D. CDR3 residues: CASSYVTAGELFF. CDR3 coding DNA: TGTGCCAGCAGTTACGTCACGGCCGGGGAGCTGTTTTTT.